This TCR beta chain was recorded in a study of cytomegalovirus exposure and HLA in healthy donors. Study-wide results and limits: Through in vitro validation, three CMV-associated chains were shown to be specific for CMV antigens. The study carried out a later analysis of TCR beta sequences. It associated roughly 17,000 of them with specific HLA alleles at a false discovery rate of 0.05. Later on, an analysis found that several of the most significant clusters appeared to be linked to common viral pathogens, which included parvovirus B19. Presence/absence analyses treated sequencing depth as roughly uniform across donors.

PCR involved 60 Vbeta and 13 Jbeta primers. Here immunoSEQ multiplex PCR was the method, and the copy in TCRdb shows in-frame clones only, minus some. The sample holds approximately 160,000 clones; 76% are singletons and the top ten take around 0.71%. With 4 bases clipped from V and 3 bases from J, the junction kept 9 bases outside the gene matches. Germline CDR1 is LGHNA and CDR2 is YNFKEQ. The CDR3 sequence is 15 residues long. Regarding this clone: Its antigen is unknown.

The sequence was collected from a female donor in good health and CMV-seronegative. Sequences were obtained from PBMCs. The chain couples TRBV4-2 to TRBJ2-7, with 7 bases aligning to TRBD2. DNA of the CDR3: TGTGCCAGCAGCCTTGCAACCGGGGGGATCTACGAGCAGTACTTC. Translated, it gives CASSLATGGIYEQYF.